One sample yielded the 26 T cell receptor beta chains listed below, sequenced in a study of blood T cell repertoires in COVID-19. Some clones are missing from TCRdb's copy, which holds only in-frame ones; the method was immunoSEQ multiplex PCR. Among roughly 240,000 clones listed, about 80% were seen once. Sequencing used peripheral blood. These receptors came from a woman of 80 years or more with acute or convalescent COVID-19.

The chain combines TRBV28 with TRBJ2-3, with 8 bases lining up with TRBD2. There are 16 residues in the CDR3. Germline-derived CDR1 and CDR2 are MDHEN and SYDVKM. Trimming cost V 5 bases and J 3 bases; bases outside gene matches: 10. The CDR3 bases are TGTGCCAGCAGTCCTCGGGCTAGCGGGCTTACAGATACGCAGTATTTT. Amino acids: CASSPRASGLTDTQYF.

The genes are TRBV3-1 (or the pseudogene TRBV3-2) and TRBJ1-2; no clear D gene. The V gene's germline CDR1 is LGHDT and CDR2 YNNKEL (reference sequence). The V end lost 0 bases, the J end lost 0 bases, and 8 bases lay between the germline ends. The CDR3 spans 15 residues. In nucleotides, the CDR3 is TGTGCCAGCAGCCAAGATGTTCTATCTAACTATGGCTACACCTTC. It encodes CASSQDVLSNYGYTF.

The J gene is TRBJ2-4, the V gene TRBV5-1; TRBD2 might be the D (7 bases). Per germline, CDR1 SGHRS and CDR2 YFSETQ. This CDR3 is 20 amino acids long. V was pared by 4 bases and J by 0 bases, with 26 bases between. CDR3 nucleotides: TGCGCCAGCAGCCCCGCCGGGGACGGGGGGACAAACCTAGCCAAAAACATTCAGTACTTC. Translation gives CASSPAGDGGTNLAKNIQYF.

CDR3 sequence: CATQGNGGPQNEQFF. The CDR3 DNA reads TGTGCCACACAGGGGAACGGAGGGCCGCAGAATGAGCAGTTCTTC. The V call is TRBV19, the J call TRBJ2-1; maybe TRBD1 (7 bases). Between the trimmed V and J ends, which lost 10 bases and 7 bases, there was a span of 23 bases. Germline V CDR1 and CDR2: LNHDA, SQIVND (reference sequence). The CDR3 is made up of 15 amino acids.

The rearrangement links TRBV27 to TRBJ1-6; 9 nucleotides line up with TRBD1. The CDR3 sequence is 14 residues long. The V and J ends lost 6 bases and 7 bases, in that order; junction bases with no gene match: 4. Germline V CDR1 and CDR2: MNHEY, SMNVEV (reference sequence). The CDR3 spells CASRPQGANSPLHF. CDR3 nucleotides: TGTGCCAGCAGACCACAGGGGGCCAATTCACCCCTCCACTTT.

This rearrangement joins TRBV29-1 to TRBJ2-7; weak D call: TRBD2 (5 bases). Germline lookup yields CDR1 SQVTM and CDR2 ANQGSEA. This CDR3 spans 13 amino acids. V lost 7 bases and J 4 bases, leaving 17 bases between the germline ends. In DNA form, the CDR3 reads TGCAGCGGGGCGGGCCTGGACGGGTACGAGCAGTACTTC. This sequence encodes CSGAGLDGYEQYF.

The V and J genes are TRBV4-2 and TRBJ1-2, with D maybe TRBD1 (5 bases). The CDR3 length is 15 residues. Trimming stripped 0 bases from V and 4 bases from J, with 12 bases between. Germline CDR1 reads LGHNA; CDR2 reads YNFKEQ. CDR3 nucleotides: TGTGCCAGCAGCCAAGATCGGGGGAGGGCCTATGGCTACACCTTC. It encodes CASSQDRGRAYGYTF.

The J gene is TRBJ2-1, the V gene TRBV5-6; D is uncertain. V lost 1 base and J 3 bases, leaving 5 bases between the germline ends. The CDR3 has 13 amino acids. The germline V gene encodes CDR1 SGHDT and CDR2 YYEEEE. This CDR3 is CASSLLVYNEQFF. DNA for the CDR3: TGTGCCAGCAGCTTGCTAGTCTACAATGAGCAGTTCTTC.

The chain recombines TRBV5-4 with TRBJ2-5; TRBD2 is a possible D gene (5 bases). V was shortened by 4 bases and J by 1 base, with 8 bases between the two germline ends. Germline V CDR1 and CDR2: SGHNT, YYREEE (reference sequence). The CDR3 is 13 residues long. The chain's CDR3 is CASSKDFQETQYF. In DNA, the CDR3 is TGTGCCAGCAGCAAGGACTTCCAAGAGACCCAGTACTTC. Drawing the rest from reference TRBV5-4 and TRBJ2-5, the complete variable domain is ETGVTQSPTHLIKTRGQQVTLRCSSQSGHNTVSWYQQALGQGPQFIFQYYREEENGRGNFPPRFSGLQFPNYSSELNVNALELDDSALYLCASSKDFQETQYFGPGTRLLVL.

The gene calls are TRBV19 and TRBJ1-1; TRBD1 matches at 9 bases. V shed 5 bases and J 4 bases; nucleotides not matched to a gene: 5. The CDR3 contains 14 residues. Germline lookup yields CDR1 LNHDA and CDR2 SQIVND (reference sequence). The CDR3 sequence: CASSPGQGRTEAFF. DNA of the CDR3: TGTGCCAGTAGTCCTGGACAGGGGCGCACTGAAGCTTTCTTT.

The V and J genes are TRBV9 and TRBJ2-3, with 7 nucleotides matching TRBD2. The CDR3 covers 17 residues. V shed 3 bases and J 2 bases; nucleotides not matched to a gene: 12. The germline gives CDR1 SGDLS, CDR2 YYNGEE. CDR3 sequence: CASSDYRGGGATDTQYF. CDR3 DNA sequence: TGTGCCAGCAGCGACTACCGAGGCGGGGGAGCCACAGATACGCAGTATTTT.

The rearrangement uses TRBV18 and TRBJ1-2; D ambiguous. Germline lookup yields CDR1 KGHSH and CDR2 LQKENI. The V end was cut by 2 bases, the J end by 2 bases, with 6 bases between. The CDR3 loop spans 13 amino acids. CDR3 sequence (DNA): TGTGCCAGCTCACCAACACAGAACTATGGCTACACCTTC. This codes for CASSPTQNYGYTF.

The genes are TRBV5-1 and TRBJ2-2, with D maybe TRBD1 (6 bases). CDR1 is SGHRS, CDR2 YFSETQ, per germline. CDR3 length: 17 residues. V gave up 0 bases and J gave up 3 bases, with 15 bases separating them. The chain's CDR3 is CASSLALVGADTGELFF. CDR3 bases: TGCGCCAGCAGCTTGGCCTTAGTGGGGGCGGACACCGGGGAGCTGTTTTTT.

The chain links TRBV28 to TRBJ2-6, with 9 bases fitting TRBD1. Germline CDR1 is MDHEN and CDR2 is SYDVKM. V shed 4 bases, J shed 0 bases, and the junction held 13 bases outside the gene matches. The CDR3 totals 20 residues. CDR3 residues: CASSSGTGRFFASGANVLTF. The DNA of the CDR3 is TGTGCCAGCAGTTCTGGGACAGGGCGGTTTTTTGCCTCTGGGGCCAACGTCCTGACTTTC.

This chain joins TRBV19 and TRBJ1-5; a weak D match, TRBD1 (6 bases). Germline-derived CDR1 and CDR2 are LNHDA and SQIVND (reference sequence). The CDR3 loop spans 16 amino acids. V dropped 5 bases and J dropped 5 bases, with 19 bases sitting between them. Here the CDR3 reads CASSLTPDRSYQPQHF. The CDR3 DNA is TGTGCCAGTAGTCTAACTCCGGACAGAAGCTATCAGCCCCAGCATTTT. Complete variable domain (other parts from reference TRBV19 and TRBJ1-5): DGGITQSPKYLFRKEGQNVTLSCEQNLNHDAMYWYRQDPGQGLRLIYYSQIVNDFQKGDIAEGYSVSREKKESFPLTVTSAQKNPTAFYLCASSLTPDRSYQPQHFGDGTRLSIL.

The rearrangement uses TRBV28 and TRBJ1-4; TRBD1 might be the D (6 bases). This CDR3 region has 14 residues. The germline gives CDR1 MDHEN, CDR2 SYDVKM. V lost 3 bases to trimming and J lost 8 bases, with 13 bases between them. CDR3 sequence: CASSFTGGGEKLFF. CDR3 nucleotide sequence: TGTGCCAGCAGTTTTACTGGGGGGGGCGAAAAACTGTTTTTT.

The V gene is TRBV7-8, the J gene TRBJ1-1; a weak D match, TRBD1 (5 bases). The V gene's germline CDR1 is SGHVS and CDR2 FQNEAQ. Deletions cut 4 bases from V and 0 bases from J, with 15 bases between. The CDR3 is made up of 16 amino acids. In nucleotides, the CDR3 is TGTGCCAGCAGCTCCTACCCATGGGGGGTGAACACTGAAGCTTTCTTT. It codes for CASSSYPWGVNTEAFF.

The chain carries TRBV5-1 and TRBJ2-7, with D possibly matching TRBD1 (6 bases). CDR1 and CDR2 from the germline V gene are SGHRS and YFSETQ. Trimming left V 4 bases short and J 7 bases short, with 24 bases between. The CDR3 is 16 residues long. The chain's CDR3 is CASSPQPGTLSREQYF. CDR3 coding DNA: TGCGCCAGCAGCCCTCAGCCAGGGACACTATCTAGGGAGCAGTACTTC.

This chain connects TRBV7-9 to TRBJ2-1; tentatively, D is TRBD1 (5 bases). Looked up from germline, CDR1 is SEHNR and CDR2 is FQNEAQ (reference sequence). V dropped 1 base and J dropped 4 bases, with 14 bases sitting between them. The CDR3 has 16 amino acids. CDR3 DNA: TGTGCCAGCAGCTTAGTTCAGGGTCCGGGTTACAATGAGCAGTTCTTC. Amino acid sequence: CASSLVQGPGYNEQFF.

The chain is built from TRBV6-2 or TRBV6-3 and TRBJ2-7; 10 bases match TRBD1. Germline V gene sequence: CDR1 MNHEY, CDR2 SVGEGT. The V gene end was trimmed by 2 bases and the J gene end by 5 bases; junction bases not matched to a gene: 3. This CDR3 has 14 residues. The CDR3 DNA reads as TGTGCCAGCAGTTACCGGGACAGGGGCCACGAGCAGTACTTC. This translates into CASSYRDRGHEQYF.

The V call is TRBV11-2, the J call TRBJ2-7; D is ambiguous. The germline gives CDR1 SGHAT, CDR2 FQNNGV. Trimming took 1 base from V and 3 from J, leaving 13 bases between them. The CDR3 has 15 residues. CDR3 loop: CASSLVVGGSYEQYF. The CDR3 DNA reads TGTGCCAGCAGCTTAGTCGTAGGCGGTAGCTACGAGCAGTACTTC.

The chain combines TRBV19 with TRBJ2-3; 7 bases are a match to TRBD2. Germline V gene sequence: CDR1 LNHDA, CDR2 SQIVND (reference sequence). V gave up 6 bases and J gave up 6 bases; unmatched junction bases: 9. There are 14 residues in the CDR3. CDR3 coding DNA: TGTGCCAGTAGGGGGGGGGTACTAGCCGATACGCAGTATTTT. As protein: CASRGGVLADTQYF.

This chain connects TRBV28 to TRBJ1-1; perhaps TRBD1 as D (5 bases). The CDR3 is made up of 14 amino acids. V was shortened by 1 base and J by 3 bases, with 9 bases between the two germline ends. Germline CDR1 MDHEN, CDR2 SYDVKM. In nucleotides, the CDR3 is TGTGCCAGCAGTTTATTTTCAGGGCACACTGAAGCTTTCTTT. The encoded protein is CASSLFSGHTEAFF. The entire variable domain, with the rest obtained from reference TRBV28 and TRBJ1-1, is as follows: DVKVTQSSRYLVKRTGEKVFLECVQDMDHENMFWYRQDPGLGLRLIYFSYDVKMKEKGDIPEGYSVSREKKERFSLILESASTNQTSMYLCASSLFSGHTEAFFGQGTRLTVV.

The genes are TRBV7-3 and TRBJ2-7, with TRBD2 identical over 7 bases. The V segment lost 2 bases and the J segment 1 base; nucleotides outside the gene matches: 5. Germline V CDR1 and CDR2: SGHTA, FQGTGA. The CDR3 has 15 residues. This CDR3 reads CASSLLAESSYEQYF. The CDR3 region has the DNA TGTGCCAGCAGCTTACTAGCGGAGTCTTCCTACGAGCAGTACTTC.

The chain combines TRBV4-2 with TRBJ2-7, with 16 positions matching TRBD2. With V trimmed by 1 base and J by 2 bases, 5 bases remained unmatched. Germline-derived CDR1 and CDR2 are LGHNA and YNFKEQ. This CDR3 is 18 amino acids long. The CDR3 DNA is TGTGCCAGCAGCCAAGCCGGGACTAGCGGGAGGGCGGCCTACGAGCAGTACTTC. Protein product: CASSQAGTSGRAAYEQYF.

The rearrangement joins TRBV7-3 to TRBJ2-3; 10 bases agree with TRBD1. The CDR3 is 15 amino acids. Germline CDR1 and CDR2: SGHTA and FQGTGA. V gave up 3 bases and J gave up 2 bases; unmatched junction bases: 2. CDR3 sequence (DNA): TGTGCCAGCAGCTTCGGGACAGGGGTCACAGATACGCAGTATTTT. It encodes CASSFGTGVTDTQYF.